The 30 T cell receptor beta chains listed next were all sequenced from one sample in a study of shared clonotypes between healthy human individuals. Data came from immunoSEQ multiplex PCR; TCRdb stores just in-frame clones and leaves some out. This sample yields roughly 700,000 clones, of which roughly 70% are seen a single time; over 1.5% belongs to the top ten. Sequencing was performed on memory CD4+ T cells sorted from blood. Subset indicated: CD45RA-negative fraction. The source of these receptors is a woman in her twenties or thirties in good health.

This clone was observed a single time. This sequence joins TRBV11-3 and TRBJ2-7; 7 bases fit TRBD1. V shed 5 bases and J 6 bases; nucleotides not matched to a gene: 7. The CDR3 contains 13 residues. The germline V gene encodes CDR1 SGHNT and CDR2 YENEEA. The CDR3 DNA reads TGTGCCAGCAGCCACCTACGGACAGGCGAGCAGTACTTC. This codes for CASSHLRTGEQYF.

V is TRBV27 and J is TRBJ1-4, with D maybe TRBD1 (5 bases). This CDR3 region has 13 residues. V was cut by 3 bases and J by 14 bases, with 16 bases left in between. Germline CDR1 MNHEY, CDR2 SMNVEV (reference sequence). Here the CDR3 DNA reads TGTGCCAGCAGTTTTAAGGACGTCGGGACCCTGTTTTTT. Translation gives CASSFKDVGTLFF. Complete variable domain (other parts from reference TRBV27 and TRBJ1-4): EAQVTQNPRYLITVTGKKLTVTCSQNMNHEYMSWYRQDPGLGLRQIYYSMNVEVTDKGDVPEGYKVSRKEKRNFPLILESPSPNQTSLYFCASSFKDVGTLFFGSGTQLSVL.

The chain links TRBV7-2 to TRBJ2-7; a possible D gene is TRBD2 (5 bases). V was pared by 5 bases and J by 3 bases, with 17 bases between. In germline, CDR1 is SGHTA, CDR2 FQGNSA. The CDR3 runs to 15 residues. In DNA form, the CDR3 reads TGTGCCAGCAGCGTACGCACAGCGGCAGACTACGAGCAGTACTTC. This codes for CASSVRTAADYEQYF.

The rearrangement uses TRBV4-1 and TRBJ2-4; 7 nucleotides match TRBD1. The CDR3 sequence is 18 residues long. Germline CDR1 and CDR2: MGHRA and YSYEKL. The V segment lost 0 bases and the J segment 0 bases; nucleotides outside the gene matches: 8. CDR3 nucleotides: TGCGCCAGCAGCCAAGATCTTCGACAGGGATTAGCCAAAAACATTCAGTACTTC. It yields the protein CASSQDLRQGLAKNIQYF.

This clone has just one count. The J gene is TRBJ2-4, the V gene TRBV30; D call uncertain. CDR3 size: 16 residues. Deletions cut 3 bases from V and 3 bases from J, with 18 bases between. Germline V gene sequence: CDR1 GTSNPN, CDR2 SVGIG (reference sequence). The CDR3 DNA reads TGTGCCTGGAGGTCAATTTACTCGCCTGACAAAAACATTCAGTACTTC. Translating it yields CAWRSIYSPDKNIQYF.

The V and J genes are TRBV27 and TRBJ2-7; the match to TRBD2 covers 10 bases. This CDR3 spans 14 amino acids. V shed 4 bases, J shed 12 bases, and the junction held 12 bases outside the gene matches. The germline V gene has CDR1 MNHEY and CDR2 SMNVEV (reference sequence). The CDR3 spells CASSSSGSTPRWYF. In DNA, the CDR3 is TGTGCCAGCAGTTCTAGCGGGAGCACCCCCCGGTGGTACTTC.

J is TRBJ2-5 and V is TRBV7-8, with D possibly being TRBD1 or TRBD2 (6 bases each). The germline V gene has CDR1 SGHVS and CDR2 FQNEAQ. V lost 1 base and J lost 3, with 15 bases in between. There are 16 residues in the CDR3. The CDR3: CASSLVRGRGKETQYF. The CDR3 nucleotides read TGTGCCAGCAGCTTAGTTCGGGGGCGCGGGAAAGAGACCCAGTACTTC.

The V and J genes are TRBV2 and TRBJ2-3; tentatively, D is TRBD1 (6 bases). V lost 6 bases and J lost 3, with 16 bases in between. This CDR3 spans 15 amino acids. Germline V gene sequence: CDR1 SNHLY, CDR2 FYNNEI. CDR3 coding DNA: TGTGCCAGCAGAGAACAGGGAACACGGACAGATACGCAGTATTTT. It yields the protein CASREQGTRTDTQYF. Variable domain in full (rest from reference TRBV2 and TRBJ2-3): EPEVTQTPSHQVTQMGQEVILRCVPISNHLYFYWYRQILGQKVEFLVSFYNNEISEKSEIFDDQFSVERPDGSNFTLKIRSTKLEDSAMYFCASREQGTRTDTQYFGPGTRLTVL.

This clone was picked up a small number of times. J is TRBJ1-1 and V is TRBV5-1; maybe TRBD1 (6 bases). Germline V gene lookup returns CDR1 SGHRS and CDR2 YFSETQ. The CDR3 length is 14 residues. The V gene lost 3 bases and the J gene lost 3 bases, with 12 bases spanning the gap. This chain's CDR3 is CASSSQGIDTEAFF. Written as DNA, the CDR3 is TGCGCCAGCAGCTCACAGGGTATCGACACTGAAGCTTTCTTT.

Only one count was recorded for this clone. The chain links TRBV5-1 to TRBJ2-3; D is unclear. V lost 2 bases and J 6 bases, leaving 13 bases between the germline ends. Per germline, CDR1 SGHRS and CDR2 YFSETQ. The CDR3 covers 14 residues. The DNA of the CDR3 is TGCGCCAGCAGCTTTGTGGACGTTCAGGATACGCAGTATTTT. Its translation is CASSFVDVQDTQYF.

This clone appeared a few times. Additional DNA sequences in this sample encode the identical CDR3. V and J are TRBV5-1 and TRBJ2-3; D is uncertain. Germline V gives CDR1 SGHRS, CDR2 YFSETQ. The CDR3 extends over 15 amino acids. V was shortened by 0 bases and J by 0 bases, with 8 bases between the two germline ends. As DNA, the CDR3 is TGCGCCAGCAGCTTGGCAACCACTAGCACAGATACGCAGTATTTT. Translated, it gives CASSLATTSTDTQYF.

For the CDR3, the DNA is TGTGCCAGCAGTGCTGGACTAGGACGGTCCTACGAGCAGTACTTC. It yields the protein CASSAGLGRSYEQYF. This sequence joins TRBV6-1 and TRBJ2-7, with 7 bases fitting TRBD2. The V segment lost 4 bases and the J segment 1 base; nucleotides outside the gene matches: 7. In germline, CDR1 is MNHNS, CDR2 SASEGT. The CDR3 extends over 15 amino acids.

This chain links TRBV6-6 with TRBJ1-2; 11 bases agree with TRBD1. Unmatched junction bases numbered 5, after V lost 5 bases and J lost 3 bases. Per the germline V gene, CDR1 is MNHNY and CDR2 is SVGAGI (reference sequence). This CDR3 region has 15 residues. The CDR3 loop reads CASSPRGQGDYGYTF. CDR3 sequence (DNA): TGTGCCAGCAGTCCCCGGGGACAGGGGGACTATGGCTACACCTTC.

To note about this clone: The same CDR3 can be traced to other DNA sequences in this sample. The chain joins TRBV7-9 to TRBJ1-1; D gene ambiguous. The CDR3 consists of 10 residues. Trimming cost V 2 bases and J 5 bases, with 0 bases left between them. Germline assignment: CDR1 SEHNR and CDR2 FQNEAQ (reference sequence). The CDR3 region has the DNA TGTGCCAGCAGCTTAACTGAAGCTTTCTTT. Protein: CASSLTEAFF.

On this clone: The same CDR3 also results from other DNA sequences found in this sample. The CDR3 sequence is CASKASESTDTQYF. DNA of the CDR3: TGTGCCAGCAAGGCTAGCGAGAGCACAGATACGCAGTATTTT. The rearrangement uses TRBV2 and TRBJ2-3, with D possibly matching TRBD2 (6 bases). V dropped 7 bases and J dropped 0 bases, with 11 bases sitting between them. This CDR3 region has 14 residues. Per germline, CDR1 SNHLY and CDR2 FYNNEI.

This rearrangement joins TRBV6-1 to TRBJ2-1, with TRBD2 identical over 7 bases. The V and J ends lost 10 bases and 8 bases, in that order; junction bases with no gene match: 11. The germline gives CDR1 MNHNS, CDR2 SASEGT. There are 13 residues in the CDR3. This CDR3 reads CANRPRGGDEQFF. The CDR3 DNA reads TGTGCCAACCGACCTAGGGGAGGGGATGAGCAGTTCTTC.

J is TRBJ2-7 and V is TRBV27, with D perhaps matching TRBD2 (7 bases). The V and J ends lost 5 bases and 4 bases respectively, with 18 bases between them. Germline CDR1 MNHEY, CDR2 SMNVEV (reference sequence). CDR3 length equals 15 residues. The CDR3 nucleotides read TGTGCCAGCAGTCGGTATGGGGGGGCATCGTACGAGCAGTACTTC. Translated: CASSRYGGASYEQYF.

The chain couples TRBV27 to TRBJ1-5; no clear D. The CDR3 runs to 14 residues. With 5 bases removed from V and 3 bases from J, the gap between germline ends came to 11 bases. Germline V lookup: CDR1 MNHEY, CDR2 SMNVEV (reference sequence). CDR3 in DNA: TGTGCCAGCAGTCCTGCTGGGGTCAATCAGCCCCAGCATTTT. Translation gives CASSPAGVNQPQHF.

At least ten counts were recorded for this clone. The V call is TRBV5-1, the J call TRBJ2-7; D is undetermined. CDR3 size: 16 residues. The germline V and J ends were trimmed by 3 bases and 2 bases, with 18 bases remaining between them. Germline V lookup: CDR1 SGHRS, CDR2 YFSETQ. CDR3 amino acids: CASSSGRRQGAYEQYF. In DNA form, the CDR3 reads TGCGCCAGCAGCTCTGGTAGAAGACAAGGAGCCTACGAGCAGTACTTC.

The genes are TRBV27 and TRBJ1-1, with TRBD1 identical over 9 bases. This CDR3 spans 15 amino acids. Germline V gene sequence: CDR1 MNHEY, CDR2 SMNVEV (reference sequence). The trim removed 5 bases at V and 5 bases at J, leaving 9 bases unmatched. The chain's CDR3 is CASSPRTGVGTEAFF. CDR3 in DNA: TGTGCCAGCAGTCCCCGGACAGGGGTGGGTACTGAAGCTTTCTTT.

This chain links TRBV19 with TRBJ2-1; D not certain. Germline-derived CDR1 and CDR2 are LNHDA and SQIVND (reference sequence). Trimming pared 3 bases from V and 5 bases from J, leaving 11 bases between. This CDR3 has 14 residues. The CDR3 coding sequence is TGTGCCAGTAGTATGATGGCGGCAGACAATGAGCAGTTCTTC. Its translation: CASSMMAADNEQFF.

V usage is TRBV7-3 and J usage is TRBJ2-7; 14 nucleotides align to TRBD2. The length of the CDR3 is 14 residues. With 5 bases clipped from V and 5 bases from J, the junction kept 2 bases outside the gene matches. Germline V gene sequence: CDR1 SGHTA, CDR2 FQGTGA. The CDR3 reads CASSRGLAGDEQYF. The CDR3 nucleotides read TGTGCCAGCAGCCGGGGACTAGCGGGAGACGAGCAGTACTTC.

The chain employs TRBV28 and TRBJ2-1; D possibly corresponds to TRBD2 (5 bases). The V end lost 7 bases, the J end lost 11 bases, and 18 bases lay between the germline ends. The germline gives CDR1 MDHEN, CDR2 SYDVKM. The CDR3 spans 13 residues. CDR3 in DNA: TGTGCCAGCAAAGGAAGACTAACGGATCAGCAGTTCTTC. Protein product: CASKGRLTDQQFF.

CDR3 nucleotide sequence: TGTGCCTCGGGAGGCTCAGGGAATAACTATGGCTACACCTTC. It is translated as CASGGSGNNYGYTF. The gene calls are TRBV5-6 and TRBJ1-2, with a possible D match to TRBD1 (5 bases). With 10 bases removed from V and 1 base from J, the gap between germline ends came to 17 bases. Germline V gives CDR1 SGHDT, CDR2 YYEEEE. CDR3 length: 14 residues.

The V gene is TRBV6-5, the J gene TRBJ2-7; D unresolved. V was pared by 8 bases and J by 3 bases, with 11 bases between. Germline V gene lookup returns CDR1 MNHEY and CDR2 SVGAGI. The CDR3 runs 12 residues. This CDR3 is CASGEGFYEQYF. The CDR3 DNA reads as TGTGCCAGCGGAGAAGGATTCTACGAGCAGTACTTC.

The chain joins TRBV9 to TRBJ2-1; D gene ambiguous. V shed 4 bases and J shed 8 bases, with 10 bases lying between them. Germline loops: CDR1 SGDLS, CDR2 YYNGEE. The CDR3 loop spans 12 amino acids. The CDR3 nucleotides read TGTGCCAGCAGCAGGAATTTCGATGAGCAGTTCTTC. This encodes CASSRNFDEQFF.

Turning to this clone: The sample contains more than one DNA sequence encoding this CDR3. The V gene is TRBV30, the J gene TRBJ2-3, with D unresolved. CDR3 length: 12 residues. Germline CDR1 and CDR2: GTSNPN and SVGIG (reference sequence). V lost 2 bases to trimming and J lost 0 bases, with 3 bases between them. The CDR3 DNA reads TGTGCCTGGAGTCCGAGCACAGATACGCAGTATTTT. Encoded protein: CAWSPSTDTQYF.

This clone was recorded once. The chain links TRBV19 to TRBJ1-2; D is undetermined. V lost 5 bases and J 4 bases, leaving 23 bases between the germline ends. This CDR3 spans 17 amino acids. Germline V gene data show CDR1 as LNHDA and CDR2 as SQIVND (reference sequence). The CDR3 reads CASSPLLRAASIYGYTF. The CDR3 nucleotides read TGTGCCAGTAGTCCACTACTCCGGGCCGCGTCTATCTATGGCTACACCTTC.

The V call is TRBV19, the J call TRBJ2-3; TRBD2 agrees at 14 bases. Germline lookup yields CDR1 LNHDA and CDR2 SQIVND (reference sequence). This CDR3 comprises 16 residues. Unmatched junction bases numbered 4, after V lost 3 bases and J lost 5 bases. The DNA of the CDR3 is TGTGCCAGTAGTATGAGGACTAGCGGGAGGATAGATACGCAGTATTTT. It specifies CASSMRTSGRIDTQYF.

Points on this clone: The same CDR3 can be traced to other DNA sequences in this sample. The CDR3 DNA is TGCGCCAGCAGCCAAGGGGTGAGGGAGACCCAGTACTTC. This codes for CASSQGVRETQYF. V is TRBV4-1 and J is TRBJ2-5, with D hard to call. Germline CDR1 reads MGHRA; CDR2 reads YSYEKL. CDR3 length: 13 residues. The germline V and J ends were trimmed by 1 base and 5 bases, with 8 bases remaining between them.